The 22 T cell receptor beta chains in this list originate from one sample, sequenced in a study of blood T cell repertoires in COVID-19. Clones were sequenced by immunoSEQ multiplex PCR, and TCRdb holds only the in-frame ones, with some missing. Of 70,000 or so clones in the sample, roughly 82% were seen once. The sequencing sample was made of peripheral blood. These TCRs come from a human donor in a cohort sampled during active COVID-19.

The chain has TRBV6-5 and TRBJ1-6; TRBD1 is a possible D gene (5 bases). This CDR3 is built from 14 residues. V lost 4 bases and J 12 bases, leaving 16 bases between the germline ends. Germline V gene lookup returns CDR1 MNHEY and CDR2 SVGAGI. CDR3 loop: CASSLQELGGPLHF. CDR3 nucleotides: TGTGCCAGCAGTTTACAGGAGCTTGGTGGACCCCTCCACTTT.

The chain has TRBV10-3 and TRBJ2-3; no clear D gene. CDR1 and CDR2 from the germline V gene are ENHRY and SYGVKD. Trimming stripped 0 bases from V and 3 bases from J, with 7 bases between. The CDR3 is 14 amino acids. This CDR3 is CAISESARTDTQYF. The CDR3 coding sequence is TGTGCCATCAGTGAGTCGGCCAGGACAGATACGCAGTATTTT.

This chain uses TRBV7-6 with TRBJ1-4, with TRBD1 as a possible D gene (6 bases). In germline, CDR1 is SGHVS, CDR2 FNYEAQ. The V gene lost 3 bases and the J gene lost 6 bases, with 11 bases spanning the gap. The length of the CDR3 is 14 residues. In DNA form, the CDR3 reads TGTGCCAGCAGCTTTGGGGGCGGGTATGAAAAACTGTTTTTT. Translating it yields CASSFGGGYEKLFF.

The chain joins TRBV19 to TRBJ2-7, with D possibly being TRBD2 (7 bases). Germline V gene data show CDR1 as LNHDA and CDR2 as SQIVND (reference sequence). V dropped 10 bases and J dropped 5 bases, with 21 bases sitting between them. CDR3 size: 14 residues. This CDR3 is CATTDGGPTNEQYF. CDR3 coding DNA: TGTGCCACTACCGACGGGGGGCCGACCAACGAGCAGTACTTC.

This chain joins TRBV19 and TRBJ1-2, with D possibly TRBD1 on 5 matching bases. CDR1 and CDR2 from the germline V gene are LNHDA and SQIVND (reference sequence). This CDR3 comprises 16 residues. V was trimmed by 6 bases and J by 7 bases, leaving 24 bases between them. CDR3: CASSPGGAQGIIGYTF. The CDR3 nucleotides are TGTGCCAGTAGCCCAGGCGGGGCTCAGGGTATTATTGGCTACACCTTC.

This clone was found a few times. CDR3: CASSVQQNTEAFF. CDR3 in DNA: TGTGCCAGCAGCGTCCAACAGAACACTGAAGCTTTCTTT. This chain joins TRBV9 and TRBJ1-1; no reliable D call. The V gene's germline CDR1 is SGDLS and CDR2 YYNGEE. CDR3 size: 13 residues. Trimming cost V 2 bases and J 1 base, with 6 bases left between them.

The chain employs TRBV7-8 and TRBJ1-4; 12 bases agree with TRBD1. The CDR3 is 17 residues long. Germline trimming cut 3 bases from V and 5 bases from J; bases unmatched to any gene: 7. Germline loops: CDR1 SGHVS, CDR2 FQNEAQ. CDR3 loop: CASSFPGQGATNEKLFF. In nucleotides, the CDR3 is TGTGCCAGCAGCTTTCCGGGACAGGGGGCTACCAATGAAAAACTGTTTTTT.

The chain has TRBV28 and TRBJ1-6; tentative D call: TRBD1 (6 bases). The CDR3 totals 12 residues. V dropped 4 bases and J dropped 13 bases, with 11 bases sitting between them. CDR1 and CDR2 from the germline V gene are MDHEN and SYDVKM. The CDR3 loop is CASSSQGKPLHF. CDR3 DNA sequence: TGTGCCAGCAGTTCGCAGGGGAAGCCCCTCCACTTT.

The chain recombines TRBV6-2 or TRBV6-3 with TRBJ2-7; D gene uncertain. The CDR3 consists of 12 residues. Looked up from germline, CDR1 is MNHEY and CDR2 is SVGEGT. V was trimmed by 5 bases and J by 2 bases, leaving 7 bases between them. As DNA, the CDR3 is TGTGCCAGCAGTACTATGGCCTACGAGCAGTACTTC. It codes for CASSTMAYEQYF.

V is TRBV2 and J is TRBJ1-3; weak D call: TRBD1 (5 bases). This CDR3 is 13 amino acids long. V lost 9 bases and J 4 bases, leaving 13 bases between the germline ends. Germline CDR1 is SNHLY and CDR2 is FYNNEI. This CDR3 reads CARTRGPGNTIYF. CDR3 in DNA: TGTGCCAGGACAAGGGGTCCCGGAAACACCATATATTTT.

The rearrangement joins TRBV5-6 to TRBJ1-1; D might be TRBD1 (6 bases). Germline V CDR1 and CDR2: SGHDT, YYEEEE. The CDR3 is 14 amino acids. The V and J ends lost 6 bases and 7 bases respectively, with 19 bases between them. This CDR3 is CASNLLQGNLEAFF. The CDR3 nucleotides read TGTGCCAGCAACCTTCTACAGGGAAATCTTGAAGCTTTCTTT. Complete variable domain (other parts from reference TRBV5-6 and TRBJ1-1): DAGVTQSPTHLIKTRGQQVTLRCSPKSGHDTVSWYQQALGQGPQFIFQYYEEEERQRGNFPDRFSGHQFPNYSSELNVNALLLGDSALYLCASNLLQGNLEAFFGQGTRLTVV.

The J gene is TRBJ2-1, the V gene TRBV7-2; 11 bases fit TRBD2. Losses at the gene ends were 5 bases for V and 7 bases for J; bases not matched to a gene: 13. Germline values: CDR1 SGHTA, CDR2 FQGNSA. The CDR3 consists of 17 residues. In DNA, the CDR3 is TGTGCCAGCAGCGGACTAACTAGCGGGGGTACGGGTAATGAGCAGTTCTTC. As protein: CASSGLTSGGTGNEQFF.

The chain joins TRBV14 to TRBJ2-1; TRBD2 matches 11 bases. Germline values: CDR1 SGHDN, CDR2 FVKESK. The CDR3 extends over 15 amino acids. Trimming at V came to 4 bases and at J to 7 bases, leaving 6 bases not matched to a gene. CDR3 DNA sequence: TGTGCCAGCAGCCCGGTAGCGGGGGGGCGGAATGAGCAGTTCTTC. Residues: CASSPVAGGRNEQFF.

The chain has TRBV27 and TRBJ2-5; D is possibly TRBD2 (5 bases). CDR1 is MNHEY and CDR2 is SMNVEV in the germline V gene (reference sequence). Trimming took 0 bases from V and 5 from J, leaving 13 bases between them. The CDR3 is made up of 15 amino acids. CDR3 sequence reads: CASSLSGNPGETQYF. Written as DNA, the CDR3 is TGTGCCAGCAGTTTATCAGGCAACCCGGGGGAGACCCAGTACTTC.

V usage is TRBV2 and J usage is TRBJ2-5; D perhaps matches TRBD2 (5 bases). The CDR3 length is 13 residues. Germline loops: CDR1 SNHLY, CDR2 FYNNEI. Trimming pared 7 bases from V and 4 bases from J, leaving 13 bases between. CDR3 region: CASNEDWGETQYF. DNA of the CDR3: TGTGCCAGCAACGAGGACTGGGGAGAGACCCAGTACTTC.

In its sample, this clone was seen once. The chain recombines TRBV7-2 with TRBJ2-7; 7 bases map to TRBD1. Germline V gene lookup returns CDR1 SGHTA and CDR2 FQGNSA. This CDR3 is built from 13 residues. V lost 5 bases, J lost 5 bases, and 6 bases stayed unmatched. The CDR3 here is CASSNQQGNEQYF. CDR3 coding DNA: TGTGCCAGCAGCAACCAACAGGGGAACGAGCAGTACTTC.

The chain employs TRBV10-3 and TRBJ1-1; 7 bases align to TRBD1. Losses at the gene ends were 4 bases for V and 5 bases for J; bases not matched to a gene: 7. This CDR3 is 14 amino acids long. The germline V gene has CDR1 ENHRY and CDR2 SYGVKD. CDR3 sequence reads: CAISAQTGRTEAFF. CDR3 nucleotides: TGTGCCATCAGTGCCCAGACAGGGCGGACTGAAGCTTTCTTT.

This chain's CDR3 is CASSLAGQPNSPLHF. CDR3 coding DNA: TGTGCCAGCAGCTTAGCGGGACAGCCTAATTCACCCCTCCACTTT. This chain joins TRBV7-6 and TRBJ1-6, with 7 bases lining up with TRBD1. CDR3 length: 15 residues. Germline loops: CDR1 SGHVS, CDR2 FNYEAQ. Germline trimming cut 0 bases from V and 6 bases from J; bases unmatched to any gene: 2.

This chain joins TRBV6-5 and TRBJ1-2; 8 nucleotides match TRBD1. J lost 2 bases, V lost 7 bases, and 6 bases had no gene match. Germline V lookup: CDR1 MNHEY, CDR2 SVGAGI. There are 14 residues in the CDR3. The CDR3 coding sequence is TGTGCCAGCATCATACAGGGGGTGAACTATGGCTACACCTTC. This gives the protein CASIIQGVNYGYTF.

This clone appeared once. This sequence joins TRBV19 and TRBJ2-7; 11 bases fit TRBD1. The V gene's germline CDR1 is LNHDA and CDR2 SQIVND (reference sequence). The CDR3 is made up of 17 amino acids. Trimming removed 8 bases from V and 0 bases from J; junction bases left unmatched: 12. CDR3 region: CASSSGQGVKGSYEQYF. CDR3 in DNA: TGTGCCAGTTCCTCGGGACAGGGGGTAAAGGGCTCCTACGAGCAGTACTTC. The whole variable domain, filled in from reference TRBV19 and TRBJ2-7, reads DGGITQSPKYLFRKEGQNVTLSCEQNLNHDAMYWYRQDPGQGLRLIYYSQIVNDFQKGDIAEGYSVSREKKESFPLTVTSAQKNPTAFYLCASSSGQGVKGSYEQYFGPGTRLTVT.

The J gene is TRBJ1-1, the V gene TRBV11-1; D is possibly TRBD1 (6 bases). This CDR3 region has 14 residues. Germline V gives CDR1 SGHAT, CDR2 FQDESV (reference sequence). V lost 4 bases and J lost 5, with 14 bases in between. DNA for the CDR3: TGTGCCAGCAGCTACAACCAGGGGTGGACTGAAGCTTTCTTT. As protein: CASSYNQGWTEAFF.

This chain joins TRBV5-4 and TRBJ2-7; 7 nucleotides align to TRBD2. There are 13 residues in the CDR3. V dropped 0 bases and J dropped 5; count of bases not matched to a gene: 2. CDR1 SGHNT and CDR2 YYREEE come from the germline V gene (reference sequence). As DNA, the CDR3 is TGTGCCAGCAGCTTGGATCGGGGGGACGAGCAGTACTTC. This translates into CASSLDRGDEQYF.